These 25 T cell receptor beta chains were all obtained from the same sample, sequenced in a study of T cell responses to AZD1222 COVID-19 vaccine. Using immunoSEQ multiplex PCR, the repertoire was profiled, and TCRdb retains in-frame clones only, with some absent. The data show roughly 130,000 clones, with approximately 88% seen just once and around a sixth held by the top ten. Here the sequenced sample was peripheral blood, taken on day 0 of MenACWY control vaccination. The source of these receptors is an adult in good health.

The chain has TRBV2 and TRBJ2-1; 9 positions match TRBD1. Trimming removed 9 bases from V and 0 bases from J; junction bases left unmatched: 12. The CDR3 is made up of 17 amino acids. Germline assignment: CDR1 SNHLY and CDR2 FYNNEI. DNA for the CDR3: TGTGCCAGGAGGGGGACAGGGAGGGTTAGCTCCTACAATGAGCAGTTCTTC. Encoded protein: CARRGTGRVSSYNEQFF. Full variable domain (remainder filled in from reference TRBV2 and TRBJ2-1): EPEVTQTPSHQVTQMGQEVILRCVPISNHLYFYWYRQILGQKVEFLVSFYNNEISEKSEIFDDQFSVERPDGSNFTLKIRSTKLEDSAMYFCARRGTGRVSSYNEQFFGPGTRLTVL.

The rearrangement joins TRBV19 to TRBJ2-7; 7 bases align to TRBD2. The V gene's germline CDR1 is LNHDA and CDR2 SQIVND (reference sequence). With 9 bases clipped from V and 4 bases from J, the junction kept 9 bases outside the gene matches. The CDR3 runs 13 residues. The CDR3, as DNA: TGTGCCAGCGGGGAGGGCGGGGGTTACGAGCAGTACTTC. This sequence encodes CASGEGGGYEQYF.

The rearrangement joins TRBV19 to TRBJ2-5, with D unclear. The V gene's germline CDR1 is LNHDA and CDR2 SQIVND (reference sequence). Trimming shortened V by 5 bases and J by 0 bases, and 10 bases separated the two germline ends. The CDR3 extends over 14 amino acids. CDR3 residues: CASSPGRNQETQYF. The CDR3 DNA follows: TGTGCCAGTAGTCCAGGACGGAACCAAGAGACCCAGTACTTC.

The J gene is TRBJ2-1, the V gene TRBV7-5; the DNA was not compared with TRBD2, the D call given in the table. TRBV7-5 is described as a pseudogene. The CDR3 contains 17 residues. The chain's CDR3 is CVRSLSTSGRIYNEQFF. The CDR3 coding sequence is TGTGTCAGAAGCTTATCTACTAGCGGGAGGATATACAATGAGCAGTTCTTC.

The V call is TRBV24-1, the J call TRBJ2-1, with 9 bases fitting TRBD2. V trimming: 0 bases; J trimming: 4 bases; junction bases outside the gene matches: 3. CDR1 is KGHDR and CDR2 is SFDVKD in the germline V gene. The CDR3 totals 16 residues. The CDR3 bases are TGTGCCACCAGTGATTTGAGCGGGAGGTCTTACAATGAGCAGTTCTTC. It yields the protein CATSDLSGRSYNEQFF.

V is TRBV11-3 and J is TRBJ2-7; D is unclear. The CDR3 consists of 13 residues. CDR1 is SGHNT, CDR2 YENEEA, per germline. V was cut by 0 bases and J by 6 bases, with 9 bases left in between. The chain's CDR3 is CASSLEYSSEQYF. In nucleotides, the CDR3 is TGTGCCAGCAGCTTAGAGTACTCATCCGAGCAGTACTTC.

V and J are TRBV18 and TRBJ2-2; 7 bases map to TRBD2. Trimming at V came to 6 bases and at J to 3 bases, leaving 7 bases not matched to a gene. CDR3 length equals 15 residues. Germline V lookup: CDR1 KGHSH, CDR2 LQKENI. As DNA, the CDR3 is TGTGCCAGCTCGCGAGCGGGAAAGGACACCGGGGAGCTGTTTTTT. Protein sequence: CASSRAGKDTGELFF.

J is TRBJ2-2 and V is TRBV28; unclear D gene. V was trimmed by 4 bases and J by 0 bases, leaving 6 bases between them. CDR1 and CDR2 (germline): MDHEN, SYDVKM. CDR3 length equals 14 residues. CDR3 nucleotides: TGTGCCAGCAGTTCCTATACGAACACCGGGGAGCTGTTTTTT. Translation gives CASSSYTNTGELFF.

The genes are TRBV24-1 and TRBJ2-3; D ambiguous. CDR3 length: 10 amino acids. The V gene lost 9 bases and the J gene lost 4 bases, with 4 bases spanning the gap. CDR1 KGHDR and CDR2 SFDVKD come from the germline V gene. The CDR3 here is CATGADTQYF. As DNA, the CDR3 is TGTGCCACCGGGGCAGATACGCAGTATTTT.

This chain links TRBV28 with TRBJ2-3; D tentatively reads TRBD1 or TRBD2 (6 bases each). There are 15 residues in the CDR3. The germline V gene encodes CDR1 MDHEN and CDR2 SYDVKM. The ends were cut back, 8 bases at V and 1 base at J, with 16 bases in the middle. CDR3 residues: CASRGQGDRTDTQYF. For the CDR3, the DNA is TGTGCCAGCCGGGGGCAGGGAGACCGCACAGATACGCAGTATTTT.

The chain is built from TRBV7-9 and TRBJ1-5; tentatively, D is TRBD1 (5 bases). The CDR3 totals 16 residues. Germline V gene data show CDR1 as SEHNR and CDR2 as FQNEAQ (reference sequence). V gave up 2 bases and J gave up 5 bases, with 16 bases separating them. In DNA form, the CDR3 reads TGTGCCAGCAGCTTATATGGGGGGATTGAAGATCAGCCCCAGCATTTT. Protein product: CASSLYGGIEDQPQHF. Together with reference TRBV7-9 and TRBJ1-5, the CDR3 gives the full variable domain: DTGVSQNPRHKITKRGQNVTFRCDPISEHNRLYWYRQTLGQGPEFLTYFQNEAQLEKSRLLSDRFSAERPKGSFSTLEIQRTEQGDSAMYLCASSLYGGIEDQPQHFGDGTRLSIL.

The V call is TRBV9, the J call TRBJ2-5; TRBD2 matches 13 bases. The CDR3 is 20 amino acids. The V segment lost 1 base and the J segment 5 bases; nucleotides outside the gene matches: 17. Germline V CDR1 and CDR2: SGDLS, YYNGEE. This chain's CDR3 is CASSVSPTSGRTRIWETQYF. The CDR3 nucleotides read TGTGCCAGCAGCGTATCCCCGACTAGCGGGAGGACCAGGATTTGGGAGACCCAGTACTTC.

V and J are TRBV19 and TRBJ1-1; 7 positions agree with TRBD1. CDR3 length equals 16 residues. Trimming removed 4 bases from V and 1 base from J; junction bases left unmatched: 9. Germline CDR1 and CDR2: LNHDA and SQIVND (reference sequence). The CDR3 nucleotides read TGTGCCAGTAGTAAACCCAGGGGGGCTACGAACACTGAAGCTTTCTTT. This codes for CASSKPRGATNTEAFF.

This rearrangement joins TRBV14 to TRBJ2-5, with TRBD2 matching 8 bases. Germline CDR1 reads SGHDN; CDR2 reads FVKESK. V was clipped by 4 bases and J by 4 bases; unmatched bases: 8. The CDR3 totals 15 residues. As DNA, the CDR3 is TGTGCCAGCAGCCCGTGGGGCGGGAGGCGAGAGACCCAGTACTTC. Residues: CASSPWGGRRETQYF.

This clone has a handful of counts. The chain uses TRBV28 and TRBJ1-5; 7 bases line up with TRBD1. From germline, CDR1 is MDHEN and CDR2 SYDVKM. The CDR3 consists of 17 residues. Trimming cost V 5 bases and J 4 bases; bases outside gene matches: 14. In nucleotides, the CDR3 is TGTGCCAGCAGTCTCAGGGGGGTGAGGGGTCGTAATCAGCCCCAGCATTTT. Encoded protein: CASSLRGVRGRNQPQHF.

The chain uses TRBV7-3 and TRBJ2-1, with 11 bases matching TRBD2. After removal of 4 bases from V and 8 bases from J, the junction contained 7 bases not matched to a gene. The CDR3 sequence is 15 residues long. CDR1 and CDR2 from the germline V gene are SGHTA and FQGTGA. CDR3 residues: CASSSHSSGGHEQFF. The CDR3 DNA is TGTGCCAGCAGCTCACACTCTAGCGGGGGGCATGAGCAGTTCTTC.

This sequence joins TRBV9 and TRBJ2-5, with D possibly matching TRBD2 (5 bases). The CDR3 is made up of 15 amino acids. The germline V gene has CDR1 SGDLS and CDR2 YYNGEE. The germline V and J ends were trimmed by 4 bases and 5 bases, with 18 bases remaining between them. CDR3 nucleotide sequence: TGTGCCAGCAGCCCCCGGGGAGACTTAGGGGAGACCCAGTACTTC. This encodes CASSPRGDLGETQYF.

This clone was recorded once. The chain couples TRBV5-6 to TRBJ2-1; D remains unclear. CDR1 and CDR2 from the germline V gene are SGHDT and YYEEEE. The CDR3 consists of 13 residues. Deletions cut 2 bases from V and 10 bases from J, with 13 bases between. This chain's CDR3 is CASSFFRWGEQFF. The CDR3 DNA reads as TGTGCCAGCAGCTTTTTCCGTTGGGGAGAGCAGTTCTTC.

This clone occurred once. The V and J genes are TRBV3-1 (or the pseudogene TRBV3-2) and TRBJ2-7; possibly TRBD2 for D (6 bases). The length of the CDR3 is 15 residues. V was shortened by 5 bases and J by 6 bases, with 20 bases between the two germline ends. Germline V gene lookup returns CDR1 LGHDT and CDR2 YNNKEL (reference sequence). As DNA, the CDR3 is TGTGCCAGCAGCTTCAGACTCGCGGGACGGAGCGAGCAGTACTTC. It yields the protein CASSFRLAGRSEQYF.

J is TRBJ2-5 and V is TRBV30, with no clear D. Germline values: CDR1 GTSNPN, CDR2 SVGIG (reference sequence). This CDR3 is built from 11 residues. V lost 2 bases to trimming and J lost 3 bases, with 4 bases between them. The CDR3 sequence: CAWSTKETQYF. The CDR3 bases are TGTGCCTGGAGTACGAAAGAGACCCAGTACTTC.

This clone was observed a single time. The J gene is TRBJ2-7, the V gene TRBV6-5, with 12 bases matching TRBD2. The junction had 3 bases not matched to a gene; V was cut back by 8 bases and J by 4 bases. Looked up from germline, CDR1 is MNHEY and CDR2 is SVGAGI. The length of the CDR3 is 13 residues. The CDR3 loop is CASRTSGKYEQYF. As DNA, the CDR3 is TGTGCCAGCCGGACTAGCGGGAAGTACGAGCAGTACTTC.

V is TRBV5-1 and J is TRBJ2-5; 9 bases are shared with TRBD2. V was pared by 4 bases and J by 4 bases, with 5 bases of the junction left unmatched. Per germline, CDR1 SGHRS and CDR2 YFSETQ. The CDR3 sequence is 14 residues long. The DNA for the CDR3 is TGCGCCAGCAGCAAAGCGGGAGGAGGAGAGACCCAGTACTTC. As protein: CASSKAGGGETQYF.

This clone was counted once. The V and J genes are TRBV20-1 and TRBJ2-3; D unclear. CDR1 and CDR2 from the germline V gene are DFQATT and SNEGSKA (reference sequence). The CDR3 runs to 15 residues. The germline V and J ends were trimmed by 3 bases and 4 bases, with 17 bases remaining between them. CDR3 protein: CSASRPRINADTQYF. The CDR3 DNA follows: TGCAGTGCTAGTCGGCCTAGAATTAACGCAGATACGCAGTATTTT.

The V gene is TRBV15, the J gene TRBJ2-3, with D uncertain. In germline, CDR1 is LNHNV, CDR2 YYDKDF (reference sequence). The length of the CDR3 is 14 residues. The V end was cut by 1 base, the J end by 6 bases, with 11 bases between. The CDR3 DNA follows: TGTGCCACCAGCAGAGCGGCCCTGGGGGATACGCAGTATTTT. Residues: CATSRAALGDTQYF.

V is TRBV7-9 and J is TRBJ1-2; D is perhaps TRBD1 (5 bases). V was pared by 4 bases and J by 4 bases, with 10 bases between. The CDR3 consists of 13 residues. Germline loops: CDR1 SEHNR, CDR2 FQNEAQ (reference sequence). The CDR3, as DNA: TGTGCCAGCAGCTCGGGGGGAGGCTATGGCTACACCTTC. Its protein product is CASSSGGGYGYTF.